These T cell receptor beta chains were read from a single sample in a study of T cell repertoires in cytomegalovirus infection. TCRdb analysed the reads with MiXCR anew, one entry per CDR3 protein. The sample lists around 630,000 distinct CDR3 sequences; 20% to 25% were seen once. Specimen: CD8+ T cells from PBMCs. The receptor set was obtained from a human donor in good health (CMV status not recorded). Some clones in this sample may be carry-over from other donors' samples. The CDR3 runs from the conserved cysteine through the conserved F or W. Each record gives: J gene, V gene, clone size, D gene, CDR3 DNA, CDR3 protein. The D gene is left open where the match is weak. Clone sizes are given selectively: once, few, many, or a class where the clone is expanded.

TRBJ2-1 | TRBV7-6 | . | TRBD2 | TGTGCCAGCAGCGCGACTAGCGGGGGGTTTGAGCAGTTCTTC | CASSATSGGFEQFF
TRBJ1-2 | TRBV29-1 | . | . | TGCAGCGTTTCTGACTCCAGGGTGTTCTATGGCTACACCTTC | CSVSDSRVFYGYTF
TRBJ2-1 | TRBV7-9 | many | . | TGTGCCAGCAGCTTAGCGGGACCGAGCGGTGAGCAGTTCTTC | CASSLAGPSGEQFF
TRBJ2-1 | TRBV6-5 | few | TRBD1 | TGTGCCACAGGGACAGGGGGCTTCTACAATGAGCAGTTCTTC | CATGTGGFYNEQFF
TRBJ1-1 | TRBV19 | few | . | TGTGCCAGTAGTATTGAGGGGGGTCCGAACACTGAAGCTTTCTTT | CASSIEGGPNTEAFF
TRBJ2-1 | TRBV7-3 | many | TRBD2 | TGTGCCAGCGGGTTAGCGGGGGGGCCGAATGAGCAGTTCTTC | CASGLAGGPNEQFF
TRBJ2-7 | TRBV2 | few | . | TGTGCCAGCAGTGAATTCTTGGACAGAACCTACGAGCAGTACTTC | CASSEFLDRTYEQYF
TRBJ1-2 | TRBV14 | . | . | TGTGCCAGCAGCCACCTAAGCTATGGCTACACCTTC | CASSHLSYGYTF
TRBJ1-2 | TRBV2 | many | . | TGTGCCAGCACACAGGGACCAGCGGGTGGCTACACCTTC | CASTQGPAGGYTF
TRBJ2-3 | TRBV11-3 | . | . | TGTGCCAGCAGCCCCCGGAGGGGCACAGATACGCAGTATTTT | CASSPRRGTDTQYF
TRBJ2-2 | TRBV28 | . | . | TGTGCCAGCAGTTTATACACTACCACCGGGGAGCTGTTTTTT | CASSLYTTTGELFF
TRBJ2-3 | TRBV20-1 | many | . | TGCAGTGCTCCACTAAGGACAGATACGCAGTATTTT | CSAPLRTDTQYF
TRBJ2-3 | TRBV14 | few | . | TGTGCCAGCAGCCAAGGACGGTACACAGATACGCAGTATTTT | CASSQGRYTDTQYF
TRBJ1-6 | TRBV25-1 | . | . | TGTGCCAGCAGTGAATACAAGGACACCCAAGGTCATGGTTCACCCCTCCACTTT | CASSEYKDTQGHGSPLHF
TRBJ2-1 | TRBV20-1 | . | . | TGCAGTGCTATAGAGATTAGACGCTTTAGCTCCTACAATGAGCAGTTCTTC | CSAIEIRRFSSYNEQFF
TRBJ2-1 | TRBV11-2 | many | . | TGTGCCAGCAGCCAGCGAGACAGGAGCTCCTACAATGAGCAGTTCTTC | CASSQRDRSSYNEQFF
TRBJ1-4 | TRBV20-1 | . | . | TGCAGTGCCCCGACCCCCGGGACGGTGGATGAAAAACTGTTTTTT | CSAPTPGTVDEKLFF
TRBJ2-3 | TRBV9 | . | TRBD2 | TGTGCCAGCAGCGTACCAACTAGCGGAGGCATGGATACGCAGTATTTT | CASSVPTSGGMDTQYF
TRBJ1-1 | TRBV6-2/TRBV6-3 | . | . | TGTGCCAGCAGACATGGGACCGGCACTGAAGCTTTCTTT | CASRHGTGTEAFF
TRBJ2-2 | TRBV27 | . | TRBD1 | TGTGCCAGCAGTCCCATTAGGACAGGGTTCACCGGGGAGCTGTTTTTT | CASSPIRTGFTGELFF
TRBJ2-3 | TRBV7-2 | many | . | TGTGCCAGCAGCTCCCCGTTGAGCGGCACAGATACGCAGTATTTT | CASSSPLSGTDTQYF
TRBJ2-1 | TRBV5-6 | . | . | TGTGCCAGCAGCTTGGAAGACGGATTCCTCTACAATGAGCAGTTCTTC | CASSLEDGFLYNEQFF
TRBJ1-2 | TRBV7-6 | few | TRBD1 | TGTGCCAGCAGCGCCTTCGGCAGGGGGGCCACTCTCGGCTACACCTTC | CASSAFGRGATLGYTF
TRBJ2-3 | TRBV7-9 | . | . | TGTGCCAGCAGCCCGATCTACGAAAGAGCAGATACGCAGTATTTT | CASSPIYERADTQYF
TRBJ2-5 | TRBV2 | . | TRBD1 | TGTGCCAGCAGTGAACGACAGGGGCGGCTAGGGGACTTC | CASSERQGRLGDF